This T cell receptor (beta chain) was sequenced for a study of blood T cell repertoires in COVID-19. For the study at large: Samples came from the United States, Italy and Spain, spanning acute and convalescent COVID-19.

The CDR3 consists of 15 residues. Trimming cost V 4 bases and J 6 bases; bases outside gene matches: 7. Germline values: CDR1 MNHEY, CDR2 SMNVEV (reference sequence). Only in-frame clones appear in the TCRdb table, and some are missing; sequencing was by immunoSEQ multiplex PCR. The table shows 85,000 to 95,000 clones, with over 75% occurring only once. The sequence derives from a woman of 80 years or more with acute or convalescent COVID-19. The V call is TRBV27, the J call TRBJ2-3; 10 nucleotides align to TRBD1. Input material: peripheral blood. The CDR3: CASSSPGQGRDTQYF. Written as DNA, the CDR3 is TGTGCCAGCAGTTCACCGGGACAGGGGCGCGATACGCAGTATTTT.